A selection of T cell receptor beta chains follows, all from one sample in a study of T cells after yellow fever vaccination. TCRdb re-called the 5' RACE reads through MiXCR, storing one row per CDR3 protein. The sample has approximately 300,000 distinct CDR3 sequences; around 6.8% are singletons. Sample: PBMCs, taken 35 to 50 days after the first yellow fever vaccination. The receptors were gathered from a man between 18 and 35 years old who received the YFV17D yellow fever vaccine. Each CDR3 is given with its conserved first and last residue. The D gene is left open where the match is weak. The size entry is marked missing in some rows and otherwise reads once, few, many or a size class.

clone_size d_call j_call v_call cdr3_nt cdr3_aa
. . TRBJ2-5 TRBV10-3 TGTGCCATCACCGGGGACGCCCAACGCCAAGAGACCCAGTACTTC CAITGDAQRQETQYF
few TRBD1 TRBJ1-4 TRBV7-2 TGTGCCAGCAGCCGCAACAGGGGGCCTAATGAAAAACTGTTTTTT CASSRNRGPNEKLFF
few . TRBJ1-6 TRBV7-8 TGTGCCAGCAGCGCGACAGCCGGAGGCTCCTATAATTCACCCCTCCACTTT CASSATAGGSYNSPLHF
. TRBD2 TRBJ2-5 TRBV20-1 TGCTGTGCTAGACCCTACACTAGCGGGGGAAGAGAGACCCAGTACTTC CCARPYTSGGRETQYF
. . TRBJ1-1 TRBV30 TGTGCCTGGAGTGGGACTGAAGCTTTCTTT CAWSGTEAFF
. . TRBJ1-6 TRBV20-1 TGCAGTGCTAGCGCGGTGGGGTTGTATAATTCACCCCTCCACTTT CSASAVGLYNSPLHF
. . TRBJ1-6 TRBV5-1 TGCGCCAGCAGCTTCTCTGCGGGGACCTATAATTCACCCCTCCACTTT CASSFSAGTYNSPLHF
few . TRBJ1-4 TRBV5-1 TGCGCCAGCAGCTTGGGGAGAGGGTCCGCAACTAATGAAAAACTGTTTTTT CASSLGRGSATNEKLFF
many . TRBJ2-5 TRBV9 TGTGCCAGCAGCGTCCAGGAACAAGAGACCCAGTACTTC CASSVQEQETQYF
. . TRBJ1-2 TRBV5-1 TGCGCCAGCAGCTCGGGGACGGCTAGGGGAGAGGGCTACACCTTC CASSSGTARGEGYTF
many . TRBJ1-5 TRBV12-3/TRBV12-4 TGTGCCAGCAGTTTAGGGGGAGGAGCCGGCAATCAGCCCCAGCATTTT CASSLGGGAGNQPQHF
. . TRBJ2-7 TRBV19 TGTGCCAGTAAGGGCAGGGAGTCCTACGAGCAGTACTTC CASKGRESYEQYF
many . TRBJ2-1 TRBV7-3 TGTGCCAGCAGTTACTCTAGAGACAATGAGCAGTTCTTC CASSYSRDNEQFF
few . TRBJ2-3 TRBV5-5 TGTGCCAGCAGCTTGGCGGTGGGGGGGCTAGCAGATACGCAGTATTTT CASSLAVGGLADTQYF
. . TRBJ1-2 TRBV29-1 TGCAGCGTTGAAGATACGGACATCTATGGCTACACCTTC CSVEDTDIYGYTF